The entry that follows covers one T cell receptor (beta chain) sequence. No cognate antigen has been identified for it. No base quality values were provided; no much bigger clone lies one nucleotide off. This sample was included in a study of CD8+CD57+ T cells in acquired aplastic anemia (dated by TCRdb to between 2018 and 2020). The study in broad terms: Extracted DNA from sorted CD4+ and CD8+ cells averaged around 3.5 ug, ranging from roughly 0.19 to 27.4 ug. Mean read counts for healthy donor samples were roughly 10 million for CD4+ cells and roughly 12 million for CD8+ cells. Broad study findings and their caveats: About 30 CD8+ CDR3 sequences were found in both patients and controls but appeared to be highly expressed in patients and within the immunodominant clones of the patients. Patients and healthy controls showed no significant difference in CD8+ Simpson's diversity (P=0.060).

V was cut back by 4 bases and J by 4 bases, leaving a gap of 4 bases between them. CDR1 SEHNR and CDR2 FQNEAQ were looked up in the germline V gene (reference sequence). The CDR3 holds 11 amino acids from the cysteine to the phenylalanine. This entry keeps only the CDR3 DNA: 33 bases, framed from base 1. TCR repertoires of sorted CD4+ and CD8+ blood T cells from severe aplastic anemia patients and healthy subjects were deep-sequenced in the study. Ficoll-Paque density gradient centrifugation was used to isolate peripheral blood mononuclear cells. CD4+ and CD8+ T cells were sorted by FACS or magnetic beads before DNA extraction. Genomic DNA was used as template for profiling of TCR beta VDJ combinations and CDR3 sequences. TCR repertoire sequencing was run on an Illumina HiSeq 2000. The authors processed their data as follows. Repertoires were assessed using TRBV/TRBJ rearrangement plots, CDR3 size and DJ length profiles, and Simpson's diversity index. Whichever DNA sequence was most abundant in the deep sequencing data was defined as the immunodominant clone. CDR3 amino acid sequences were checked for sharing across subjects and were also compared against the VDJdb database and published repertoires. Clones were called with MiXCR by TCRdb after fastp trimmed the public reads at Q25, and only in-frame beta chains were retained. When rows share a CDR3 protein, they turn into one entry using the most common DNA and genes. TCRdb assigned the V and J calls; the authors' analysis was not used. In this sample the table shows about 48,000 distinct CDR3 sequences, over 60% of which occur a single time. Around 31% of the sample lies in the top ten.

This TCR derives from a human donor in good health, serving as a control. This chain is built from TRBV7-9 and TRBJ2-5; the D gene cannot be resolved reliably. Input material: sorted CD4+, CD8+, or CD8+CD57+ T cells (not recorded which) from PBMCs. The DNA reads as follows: TGTGCCAGCAGCTCGACAGAGACCCAGTACTTC. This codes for CASSSTETQYF.